Detailed here is one T cell receptor beta chain. As yet, its antigen is unknown. This sample stems from a study of cytomegalovirus exposure and HLA in healthy donors. The CDR3 has 19 amino acids. Trimming took 4 bases from V and 1 from J; bases not matched to a gene: 15. Germline V gives CDR1 SGDLS, CDR2 YYNGEE. Study results and limitations: A missense variant in DCLRE1C was later tied to TCR beta V- and J-gene trimming. The productive fraction for most TCR beta V segments was about 90% or about 30% in an earlier analysis.

The study ran its PCR with 60 Vbeta and 13 Jbeta primers. TCRdb's table, derived via immunoSEQ multiplex PCR, lists solely in-frame clones and lacks some. Across tens of thousands of clones, the top ten clones capture about 4% of the sample. The chain couples TRBV9 to TRBJ2-1, with 9 bases fitting TRBD1. Sequenced material: PBMCs. The receptor was derived from a female donor in good health and CMV-seropositive. This CDR3 is CASSPQGQGRDYSYNEQFF. The CDR3 DNA follows: TGTGCCAGCAGCCCACAGGGACAGGGAAGGGACTATTCCTACAATGAGCAGTTCTTC.